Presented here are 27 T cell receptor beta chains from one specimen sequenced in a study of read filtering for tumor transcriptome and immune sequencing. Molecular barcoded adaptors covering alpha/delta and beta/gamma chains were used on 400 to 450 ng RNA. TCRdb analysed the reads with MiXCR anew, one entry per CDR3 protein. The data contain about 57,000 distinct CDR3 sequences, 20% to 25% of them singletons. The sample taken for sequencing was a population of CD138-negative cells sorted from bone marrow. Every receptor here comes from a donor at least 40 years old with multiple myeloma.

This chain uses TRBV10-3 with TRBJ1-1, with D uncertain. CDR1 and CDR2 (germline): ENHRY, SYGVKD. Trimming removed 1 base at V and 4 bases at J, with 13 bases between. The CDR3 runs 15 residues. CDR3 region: CAISEFATTSTEAFF. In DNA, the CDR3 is TGTGCCATCAGTGAGTTTGCAACTACTAGCACTGAAGCTTTCTTT.

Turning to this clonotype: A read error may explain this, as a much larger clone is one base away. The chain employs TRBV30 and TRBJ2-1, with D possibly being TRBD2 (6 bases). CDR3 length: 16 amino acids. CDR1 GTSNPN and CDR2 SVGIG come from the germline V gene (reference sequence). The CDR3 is CAWGVRGRRGSGEQFF. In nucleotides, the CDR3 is TGTGCCTGGGGTGTAAGGGGCAGGAGGGGTTCGGGTGAGCAGTTCTTC. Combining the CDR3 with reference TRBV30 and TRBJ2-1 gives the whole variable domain SQTIHQWPATLVQPVGSPLSLECTVEGTSNPNLYWYRQAAGRGLQLLFYSVGIGQISSEVPQNLSASRPQDRQFILSSKKLLLSDSGFYLCAWGVRGRRGSGEQFFGPGTRLTVL.

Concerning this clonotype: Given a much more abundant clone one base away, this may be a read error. Here the CDR3 reads CASSRAGAYKQYF. CDR3 nucleotides: TGTGCCAGCAGCCGGGCGGGGGCGTACAAGCAGTACTTC. The J gene is TRBJ2-7, the V gene TRBV28; a possible D gene is TRBD2 (7 bases). V was trimmed by 6 bases and J by 8 bases, leaving 17 bases between them. This CDR3 spans 13 amino acids. Germline CDR1 MDHEN, CDR2 SYDVKM.

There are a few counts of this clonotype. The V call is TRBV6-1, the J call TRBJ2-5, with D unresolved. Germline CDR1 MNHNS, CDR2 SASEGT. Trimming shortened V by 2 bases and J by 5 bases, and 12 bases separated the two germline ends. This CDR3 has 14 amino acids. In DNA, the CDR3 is TGTGCCAGCAGTGAACGAGCTCTTGGGGAGACCCAGTACTTC. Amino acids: CASSERALGETQYF.

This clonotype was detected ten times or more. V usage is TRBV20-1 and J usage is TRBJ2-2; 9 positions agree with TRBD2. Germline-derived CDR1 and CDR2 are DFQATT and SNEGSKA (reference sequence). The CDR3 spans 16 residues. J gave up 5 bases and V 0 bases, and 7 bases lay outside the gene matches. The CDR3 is CSARDPTSGLTGELFF. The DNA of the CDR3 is TGCAGTGCTAGAGATCCAACTAGCGGGCTAACCGGGGAGCTGTTTTTT.

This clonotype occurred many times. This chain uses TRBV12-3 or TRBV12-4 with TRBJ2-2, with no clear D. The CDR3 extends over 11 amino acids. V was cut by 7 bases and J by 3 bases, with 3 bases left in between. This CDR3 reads CASIYTGELFF. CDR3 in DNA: TGTGCCAGCATTTACACCGGGGAGCTGTTTTTT.

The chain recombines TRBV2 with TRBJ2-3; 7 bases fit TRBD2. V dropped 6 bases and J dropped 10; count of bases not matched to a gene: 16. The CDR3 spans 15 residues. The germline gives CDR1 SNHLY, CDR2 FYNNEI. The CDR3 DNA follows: TGTGCCAGCAGCCTTCTAGCGGAAAAGACCAGTGCGCAGTATTTT. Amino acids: CASSLLAEKTSAQYF.

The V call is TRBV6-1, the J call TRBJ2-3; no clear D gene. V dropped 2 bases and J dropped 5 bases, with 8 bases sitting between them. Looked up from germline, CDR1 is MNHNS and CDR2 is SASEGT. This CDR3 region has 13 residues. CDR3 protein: CASSELNVDTQYF. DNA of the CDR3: TGTGCCAGCAGTGAACTTAATGTAGATACGCAGTATTTT.

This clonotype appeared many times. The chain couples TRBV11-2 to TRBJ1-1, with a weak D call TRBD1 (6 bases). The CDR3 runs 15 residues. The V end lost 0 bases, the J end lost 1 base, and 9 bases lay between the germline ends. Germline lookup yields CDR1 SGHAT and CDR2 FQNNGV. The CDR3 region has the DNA TGTGCCAGCAGCTTAGAGCACAGGGCGAACACTGAAGCTTTCTTT. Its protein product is CASSLEHRANTEAFF.

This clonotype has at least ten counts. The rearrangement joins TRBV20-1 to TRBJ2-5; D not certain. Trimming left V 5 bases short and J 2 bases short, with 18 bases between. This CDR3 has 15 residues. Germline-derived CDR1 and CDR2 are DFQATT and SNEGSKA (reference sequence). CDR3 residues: CSAVLANSPQETQYF. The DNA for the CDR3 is TGCAGTGCTGTCTTGGCTAACTCACCACAAGAGACCCAGTACTTC.

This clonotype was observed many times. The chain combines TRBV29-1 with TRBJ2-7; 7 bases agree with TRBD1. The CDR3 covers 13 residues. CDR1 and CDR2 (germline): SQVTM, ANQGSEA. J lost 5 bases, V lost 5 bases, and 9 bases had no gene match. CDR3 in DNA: TGCAGCGTTTCACGCGGACAGGTCGACGAGCAGTACTTC. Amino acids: CSVSRGQVDEQYF.

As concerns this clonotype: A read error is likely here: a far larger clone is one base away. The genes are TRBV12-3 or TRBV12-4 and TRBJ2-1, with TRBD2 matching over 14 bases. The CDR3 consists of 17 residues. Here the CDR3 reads CASSTGTSGRAYNEQSF. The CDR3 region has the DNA TGTGCCAGCAGTACCGGGACTAGCGGGAGAGCCTACAATGAGCAGTCCTTC.

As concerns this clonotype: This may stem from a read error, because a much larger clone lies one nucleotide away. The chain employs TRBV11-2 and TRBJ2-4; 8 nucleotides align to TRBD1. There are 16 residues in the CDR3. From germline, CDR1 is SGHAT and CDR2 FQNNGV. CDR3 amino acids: CASSLTGGKAKSIQYF. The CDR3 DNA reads TGTGCCAGCAGCTTAACAGGGGGAAAAGCCAAAAGCATTCAGTACTTC.

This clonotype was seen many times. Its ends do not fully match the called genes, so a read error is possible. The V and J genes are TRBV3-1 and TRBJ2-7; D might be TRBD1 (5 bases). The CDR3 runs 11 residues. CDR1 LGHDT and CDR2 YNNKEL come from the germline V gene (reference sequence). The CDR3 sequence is CASSQGYEQYF. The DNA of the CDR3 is TGCGCCAGCAGCCAGGGCTACGAGCAGTACTTC.

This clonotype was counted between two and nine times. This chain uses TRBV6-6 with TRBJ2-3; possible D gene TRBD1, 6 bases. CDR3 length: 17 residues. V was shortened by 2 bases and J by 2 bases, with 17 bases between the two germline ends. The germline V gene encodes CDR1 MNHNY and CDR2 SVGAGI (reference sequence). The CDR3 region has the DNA TGTGCCAGCAGTTACGTCTCACCGGGACACTTCACAGATACGCAGTATTTT. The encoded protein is CASSYVSPGHFTDTQYF.

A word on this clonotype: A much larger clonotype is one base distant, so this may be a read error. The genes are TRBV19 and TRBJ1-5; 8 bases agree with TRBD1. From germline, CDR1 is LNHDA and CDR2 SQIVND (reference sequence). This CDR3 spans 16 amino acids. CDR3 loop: CASSIYGTGRNQSQHF. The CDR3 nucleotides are TGTGCCAGTAGTATATACGGGACAGGTCGCAATCAGTCCCAGCATTTT.

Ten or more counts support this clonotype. The DNA of the CDR3 is TGTGCCAGCAGTTATTACAGGGGCAAGGAAAAACTGTTTTTT. It is translated as CASSYYRGKEKLFF. The genes are TRBV6-2 or TRBV6-3 and TRBJ1-4; 7 bases align to TRBD1. This CDR3 contains 14 residues. V trimming: 3 bases; J trimming: 8 bases; junction bases outside the gene matches: 6. Germline CDR1 reads MNHEY; CDR2 reads SVGEGT.

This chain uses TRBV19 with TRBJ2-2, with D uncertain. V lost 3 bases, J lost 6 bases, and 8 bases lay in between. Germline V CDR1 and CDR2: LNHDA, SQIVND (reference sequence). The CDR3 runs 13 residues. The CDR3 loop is CASSISGPGELFF. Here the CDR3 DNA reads TGTGCCAGTAGTATTTCAGGTCCCGGGGAGCTGTTTTTT.

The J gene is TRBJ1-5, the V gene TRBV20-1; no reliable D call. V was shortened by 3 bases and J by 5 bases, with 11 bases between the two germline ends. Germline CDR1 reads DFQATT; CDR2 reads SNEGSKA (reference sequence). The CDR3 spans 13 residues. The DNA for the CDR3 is TGCAGTGCTAGGGAACGTTTAGATCAGCCCCAGCATTTT. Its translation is CSARERLDQPQHF.

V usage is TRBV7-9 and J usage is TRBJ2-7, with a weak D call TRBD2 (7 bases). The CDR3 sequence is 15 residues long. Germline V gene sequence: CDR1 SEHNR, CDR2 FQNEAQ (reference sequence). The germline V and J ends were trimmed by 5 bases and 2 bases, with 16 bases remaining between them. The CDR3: CASSREGGGTYEQYF. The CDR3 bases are TGTGCCAGCAGCAGGGAGGGGGGTGGAACCTACGAGCAGTACTTC.

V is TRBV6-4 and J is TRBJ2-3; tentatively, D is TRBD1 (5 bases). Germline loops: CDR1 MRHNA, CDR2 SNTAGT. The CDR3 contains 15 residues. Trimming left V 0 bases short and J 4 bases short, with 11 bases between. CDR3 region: CASSDSGKGADTQYF. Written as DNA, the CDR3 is TGTGCCAGCAGTGACTCGGGGAAAGGGGCAGATACGCAGTATTTT.

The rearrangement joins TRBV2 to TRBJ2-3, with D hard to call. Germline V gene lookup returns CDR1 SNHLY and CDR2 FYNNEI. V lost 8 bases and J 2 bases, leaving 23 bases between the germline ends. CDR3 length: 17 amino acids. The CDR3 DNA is TGTGCCAGCCGGACCAGACGGCACCCACAGTTCACAGATACGCAGTATTTT. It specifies CASRTRRHPQFTDTQYF.

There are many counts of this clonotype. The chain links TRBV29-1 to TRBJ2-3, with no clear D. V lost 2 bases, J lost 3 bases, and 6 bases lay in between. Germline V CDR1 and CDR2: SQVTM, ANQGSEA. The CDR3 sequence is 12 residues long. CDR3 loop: CSVEKGTDTQYF. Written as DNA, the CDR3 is TGCAGCGTTGAAAAGGGTACAGATACGCAGTATTTT.

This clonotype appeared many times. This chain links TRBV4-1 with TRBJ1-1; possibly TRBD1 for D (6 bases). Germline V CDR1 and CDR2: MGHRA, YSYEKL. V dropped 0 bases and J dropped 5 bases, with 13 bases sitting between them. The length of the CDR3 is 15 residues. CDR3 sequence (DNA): TGCGCCAGCAGCCAAGATGGAGGGGGTGGGACTGAAGCTTTCTTT. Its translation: CASSQDGGGGTEAFF.

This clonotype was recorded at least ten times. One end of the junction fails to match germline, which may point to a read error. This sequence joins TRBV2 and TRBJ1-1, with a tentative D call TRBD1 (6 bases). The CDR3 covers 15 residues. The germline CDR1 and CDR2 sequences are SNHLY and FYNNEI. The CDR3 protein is CASSLGRGSDTEAFF. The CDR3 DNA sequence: TGTGCCAGCAGTTTGGGAAGGGGGTCAGATACTGAAGCTTTCTTC.

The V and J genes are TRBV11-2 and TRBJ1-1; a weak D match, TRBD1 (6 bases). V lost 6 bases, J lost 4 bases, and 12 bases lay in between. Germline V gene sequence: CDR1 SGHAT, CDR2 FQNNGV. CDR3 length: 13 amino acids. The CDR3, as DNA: TGTGCCAGCAGTTTTTCGGGGGCCACTGAAGCTTTCTTT. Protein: CASSFSGATEAFF.

CDR3 DNA sequence: TGTGCCTGGGCCCATTCGGGGCCCGGTCAGCCCCAGCATTTT. Translating gives CAWAHSGPGQPQHF. This sequence joins TRBV30 and TRBJ1-5, with D tentatively TRBD1 (5 bases). The V gene lost 5 bases and the J gene lost 6 bases, with 17 bases spanning the gap. The CDR3 totals 14 residues. Germline loops: CDR1 GTSNPN, CDR2 SVGIG (reference sequence).